One and the same sample provided the 24 T cell receptor beta chains below, sequenced in a study of cytomegalovirus exposure and HLA in healthy donors. The method was immunoSEQ multiplex PCR; TCRdb's version includes in-frame clones alone and lacks a portion of them. This sample carries 150,000 or so clones, roughly 80% of them seen once, and the ten largest clones take 10%. Sequenced input: PBMCs. These receptors were collected from a man younger than 45 in good health and CMV-seropositive.

V and J are TRBV7-6 and TRBJ2-3; TRBD2 might be the D (6 bases). This CDR3 has 17 residues. V dropped 1 base and J dropped 0 bases, with 14 bases sitting between them. The V gene's germline CDR1 is SGHVS and CDR2 FNYEAQ. For the CDR3, the DNA is TGTGCCAGCAGCTTAGTGGGCGGCAGCGGGAGCACAGATACGCAGTATTTT. Translated: CASSLVGGSGSTDTQYF.

The chain combines TRBV6-1 with TRBJ1-1; 10 bases line up with TRBD1. V lost 2 bases and J lost 5; bases outside the gene matches: 8. CDR1 MNHNS and CDR2 SASEGT come from the germline V gene. The CDR3 has 16 residues. CDR3 loop: CASSERRDRGGTEAFF. Here the CDR3 DNA reads TGTGCCAGCAGTGAACGGCGGGACAGGGGTGGAACTGAAGCTTTCTTT.

This sequence joins TRBV11-2 and TRBJ2-7; possible D gene TRBD2, 6 bases. The CDR3 covers 14 residues. Deletions cut 2 bases from V and 5 bases from J, with 13 bases between. The germline gives CDR1 SGHAT, CDR2 FQNNGV. CDR3 in amino acids: CASSLRPGGDEQYF. DNA for the CDR3: TGTGCCAGCAGCTTAAGACCCGGAGGGGACGAGCAGTACTTC.

This clone was seen a single time. The CDR3 reads CASSLRAPRGGYEQYF. CDR3 DNA: TGTGCCAGCAGTTTACGGGCGCCTCGGGGAGGCTACGAGCAGTACTTC. The rearrangement uses TRBV27 and TRBJ2-7; D might be TRBD2 (6 bases). The V end was cut by 2 bases, the J end by 3 bases, with 17 bases between. The CDR3 has 16 residues. Germline V gene sequence: CDR1 MNHEY, CDR2 SMNVEV (reference sequence).

The CDR3 here is CASSYNSNNYGYTF. Here the CDR3 DNA reads TGTGCCAGCAGTTACAACAGTAATAACTATGGCTACACCTTC. The rearrangement joins TRBV6-5 to TRBJ1-2; D remains unclear. CDR3 length: 14 amino acids. Deletions cut 2 bases from V and 1 base from J, with 8 bases between. Germline assignment: CDR1 MNHEY and CDR2 SVGAGI.

This clone was recorded only once. The chain combines TRBV10-3 with TRBJ1-6, with D possibly being TRBD1 (5 bases). The CDR3 is 14 residues long. The V end was cut by 6 bases, the J end by 7 bases, with 13 bases between. Germline V lookup: CDR1 ENHRY, CDR2 SYGVKD. CDR3 loop: CAISTGLRNSPLHF. The CDR3 bases are TGTGCCATCAGCACGGGACTTAGGAATTCACCCCTCCACTTT.

This clone was seen more than once but under ten times. This chain connects TRBV7-9 to TRBJ1-3; 10 bases align to TRBD1. Germline V gene data show CDR1 as SEHNR and CDR2 as FQNEAQ (reference sequence). Trimming cost V 5 bases and J 7 bases; bases outside gene matches: 5. The CDR3 totals 14 residues. CDR3 DNA: TGTGCCAGCAGCCACCGACAGGGGGCGAACACCATATATTTT. Amino acids: CASSHRQGANTIYF.

The chain uses TRBV18 and TRBJ2-7, with 7 bases matching TRBD2. The length of the CDR3 is 13 residues. V lost 0 bases to trimming and J lost 6 bases; unmatched junction nucleotides: 2. Looked up from germline, CDR1 is KGHSH and CDR2 is LQKENI. CDR3 coding DNA: TGTGCCAGCTCACCACCGGGAGGGGCCGAGCAGTACTTC. Protein product: CASSPPGGAEQYF.

The gene calls are TRBV6-5 and TRBJ1-6, with TRBD1 matching 9 bases. The CDR3 has 13 residues. Germline assignment: CDR1 MNHEY and CDR2 SVGAGI. V lost 6 bases to trimming and J lost 10 bases; unmatched junction nucleotides: 4. CDR3 in amino acids: CASRGTGRSPLHF. CDR3 nucleotide sequence: TGTGCCAGCAGGGGGACAGGGCGATCACCCCTCCACTTT.

This chain uses TRBV6-5 with TRBJ2-7, with 12 bases that match TRBD2. V was pared by 6 bases and J by 7 bases, with 10 bases of the junction left unmatched. Germline V gene lookup returns CDR1 MNHEY and CDR2 SVGAGI. This CDR3 contains 15 residues. CDR3 nucleotides: TGTGCCAGCAGACCCCTAGCGGGGGGGGGAATAGAGCAGTACTTC. It translates to CASRPLAGGGIEQYF.

This clone came up a few times. The chain combines TRBV27 with TRBJ1-6, with TRBD1 as a possible D gene (5 bases). Germline CDR1 reads MNHEY; CDR2 reads SMNVEV (reference sequence). V was pared by 6 bases and J by 10 bases, with 22 bases between. CDR3 length equals 16 residues. As DNA, the CDR3 is TGTGCCAGCAGAATTTCCTTGGGGGGAGACGTCTCACCCCTCCACTTT. It yields the protein CASRISLGGDVSPLHF.

The chain has TRBV27 and TRBJ2-1; 9 positions match TRBD2. V trimming: 5 bases; J trimming: 0 bases; junction bases outside the gene matches: 5. Germline V lookup: CDR1 MNHEY, CDR2 SMNVEV (reference sequence). The CDR3 has 16 amino acids. The CDR3 is CASSIPGLASYNEQFF. In DNA form, the CDR3 reads TGTGCCAGCAGTATACCGGGACTAGCCTCCTACAATGAGCAGTTCTTC.

The chain uses TRBV11-2 and TRBJ1-1; D remains unclear. V was cut by 5 bases and J by 2 bases, with 9 bases left in between. This CDR3 spans 13 amino acids. Germline V gene sequence: CDR1 SGHAT, CDR2 FQNNGV. The CDR3 DNA follows: TGTGCCAGCAGCCCTAGCGAAAACACTGAAGCTTTCTTT. Translated, it gives CASSPSENTEAFF.

The rearrangement uses TRBV7-2 and TRBJ2-7; 9 bases agree with TRBD1. Germline loops: CDR1 SGHTA, CDR2 FQGNSA. The CDR3 extends over 13 amino acids. J was trimmed by 9 bases and V by 2 bases; bases with no gene match: 5. CDR3 loop: CASSLRGQGGQYF. CDR3 nucleotides: TGTGCCAGCAGCTTACGGGGACAGGGCGGGCAGTACTTC. The entire variable domain, with the rest obtained from reference TRBV7-2 and TRBJ2-7, is as follows: GAGVSQSPSNKVTEKGKDVELRCDPISGHTALYWYRQSLGQGLEFLIYFQGNSAPDKSGLPSDRFSAERTGGSVSTLTIQRTQQEDSAVYLCASSLRGQGGQYFGPGTRLTVT.

This chain joins TRBV6-5 and TRBJ2-7; 9 bases align to TRBD2. The CDR3 runs 15 residues. V lost 4 bases to trimming and J lost 2 bases; unmatched junction nucleotides: 6. From germline, CDR1 is MNHEY and CDR2 SVGAGI. The CDR3 sequence: CASSSVAGVPYEQYF. CDR3 coding DNA: TGTGCCAGCAGTTCCGTAGCGGGAGTACCCTACGAGCAGTACTTC.

This chain joins TRBV30 and TRBJ2-2, with TRBD2 as a possible D gene (5 bases). The CDR3 consists of 16 residues. Trimming removed 0 bases at V and 5 bases at J, with 16 bases between. Germline lookup yields CDR1 GTSNPN and CDR2 SVGIG (reference sequence). The CDR3 coding sequence is TGTGCCTGGAGTGTATCGCTGGGGAGTGGGACCGGGGAGCTGTTTTTT. Translation: CAWSVSLGSGTGELFF.

The chain couples TRBV28 to TRBJ2-7, with D hard to call. From germline, CDR1 is MDHEN and CDR2 SYDVKM. There are 16 residues in the CDR3. V shed 8 bases and J shed 1 base, with 21 bases lying between them. The CDR3 is CASRPSPRIRSYEQYF. CDR3 coding DNA: TGTGCCAGCCGACCATCCCCGAGGATTAGGTCCTACGAGCAGTACTTC.

The chain combines TRBV18 with TRBJ1-2; 7 bases are shared with TRBD1. CDR1 KGHSH and CDR2 LQKENI come from the germline V gene. This CDR3 spans 15 amino acids. J gave up 6 bases and V 2 bases, and 9 bases lay outside the gene matches. The CDR3 reads CASSPDREVANGYTF. In DNA, the CDR3 is TGTGCCAGCTCACCAGACAGGGAGGTAGCCAATGGCTACACCTTC.

This rearrangement joins TRBV21-1 to TRBJ1-3. TRBV21-1 is a recognized pseudogene. There are 14 residues in the CDR3. CDR3 sequence reads: CASSGRDSGNTIYF. CDR3 nucleotides: TGTGCCAGCAGTGGACGGGACTCTGGAAACACCATATATTTT.

The chain joins TRBV7-2 to TRBJ2-1; D remains ambiguous. The germline V and J ends were trimmed by 6 bases and 0 bases, with 12 bases remaining between them. The CDR3 consists of 15 residues. Germline values: CDR1 SGHTA, CDR2 FQGNSA. CDR3: CASRPGPSSYNEQFF. In nucleotides, the CDR3 is TGTGCCAGCAGACCTGGGCCCTCCTCCTACAATGAGCAGTTCTTC. Drawing the rest from reference TRBV7-2 and TRBJ2-1, the complete variable domain is GAGVSQSPSNKVTEKGKDVELRCDPISGHTALYWYRQSLGQGLEFLIYFQGNSAPDKSGLPSDRFSAERTGGSVSTLTIQRTQQEDSAVYLCASRPGPSSYNEQFFGPGTRLTVL.

V and J are TRBV19 and TRBJ2-3, with 9 bases lining up with TRBD2. With V trimmed by 6 bases and J by 8 bases, 12 bases remained unmatched. CDR3 length: 15 residues. CDR1 is LNHDA and CDR2 is SQIVND in the germline V gene (reference sequence). The chain's CDR3 is CASRPLAGTPPTQYF. The CDR3 DNA is TGTGCCAGTAGACCCCTAGCGGGGACCCCCCCTACGCAGTATTTT.

The V gene is TRBV28, the J gene TRBJ2-1; the match to TRBD2 covers 8 bases. This CDR3 has 16 residues. The germline V gene encodes CDR1 MDHEN and CDR2 SYDVKM. V was pared by 4 bases and J by 1 base, with 6 bases of the junction left unmatched. CDR3 DNA sequence: TGTGCCAGCAGTTCGAGTAGCGGGGTTTCCTACAATGAGCAGTTCTTC. It codes for CASSSSSGVSYNEQFF.

This chain connects TRBV15 to TRBJ1-2; weak D call: TRBD1 (5 bases). CDR1 is LNHNV, CDR2 YYDKDF, per germline (reference sequence). V lost 0 bases and J 4 bases, leaving 12 bases between the germline ends. The CDR3 is 15 amino acids. The CDR3 bases are TGTGCCACCAGCAGAGATAAGGGCCAGGGCTATGGCTACACCTTC. It encodes CATSRDKGQGYGYTF.

The chain carries TRBV7-2 and TRBJ1-5; D is possibly TRBD1 (5 bases). The V end was cut by 4 bases, the J end by 6 bases, with 10 bases between. The germline CDR1 and CDR2 sequences are SGHTA and FQGNSA. CDR3 length: 13 amino acids. The CDR3 sequence: CASSSAGFQPQHF. The CDR3, as DNA: TGTGCCAGCAGCTCCGCAGGGTTTCAGCCCCAGCATTTT.